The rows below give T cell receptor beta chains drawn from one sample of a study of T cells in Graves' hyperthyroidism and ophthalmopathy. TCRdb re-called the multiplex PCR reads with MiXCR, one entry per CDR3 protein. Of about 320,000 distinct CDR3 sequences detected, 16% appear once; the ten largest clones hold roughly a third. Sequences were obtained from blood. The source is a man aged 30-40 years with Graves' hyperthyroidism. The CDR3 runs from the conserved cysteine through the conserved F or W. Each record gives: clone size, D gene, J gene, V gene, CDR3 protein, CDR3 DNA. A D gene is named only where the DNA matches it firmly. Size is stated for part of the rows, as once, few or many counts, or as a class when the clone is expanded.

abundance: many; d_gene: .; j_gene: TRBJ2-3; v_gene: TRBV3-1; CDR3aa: CASSQGGSAQYF; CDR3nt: TGTGCCAGCAGCCAAGGTGGCTCAGCGCAGTATTTT
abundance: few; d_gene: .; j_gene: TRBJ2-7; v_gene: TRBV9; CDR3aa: CASSVSPGSSYEQYF; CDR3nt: TGTGCCAGCAGCGTTAGTCCAGGAAGCTCCTACGAGCAGTACTTC
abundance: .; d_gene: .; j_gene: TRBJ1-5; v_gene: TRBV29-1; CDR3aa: CSVEPGGDQPQHF; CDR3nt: TGCAGCGTTGAACCCGGGGGGGATCAGCCCCAGCATTTT
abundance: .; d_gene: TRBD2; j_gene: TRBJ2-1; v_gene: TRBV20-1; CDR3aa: CSASPLTSGNYNEQFF; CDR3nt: TGCAGTGCTAGTCCCCTTACTAGCGGGAACTACAATGAGCAGTTCTTC
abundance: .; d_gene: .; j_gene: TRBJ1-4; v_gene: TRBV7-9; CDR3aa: CASSPGGREKLFF; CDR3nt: TGTGCCAGCAGCCCTGGGGGTCGGGAAAAACTGTTTTTT
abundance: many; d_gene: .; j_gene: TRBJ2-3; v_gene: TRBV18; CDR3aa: CASSPRQDPGATDTQYF; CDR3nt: TGTGCCAGCTCACCACGCCAAGACCCAGGGGCTACAGATACGCAGTATTTT
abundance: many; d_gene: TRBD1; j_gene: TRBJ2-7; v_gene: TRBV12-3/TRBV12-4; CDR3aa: CASSTRDRESYEQYF; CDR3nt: TGTGCCAGCAGTACGCGGGACAGGGAGTCCTACGAGCAGTACTTC
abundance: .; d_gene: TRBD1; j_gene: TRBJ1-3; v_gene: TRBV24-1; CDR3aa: CATSEGGTASGNTIYF; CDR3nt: TGTGCCACCAGTGAAGGGGGGACAGCCTCTGGAAACACCATATATTTT
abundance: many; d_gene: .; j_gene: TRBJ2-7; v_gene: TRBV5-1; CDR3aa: CASSPGFNYEQYF; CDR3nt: TGCGCCAGCAGCCCAGGGTTCAACTACGAGCAGTACTTC
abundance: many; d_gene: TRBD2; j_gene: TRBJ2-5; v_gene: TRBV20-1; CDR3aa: CSARRLAGGQETQYF; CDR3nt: TGCAGTGCTAGAAGACTAGCGGGAGGGCAGGAGACCCAGTACTTC
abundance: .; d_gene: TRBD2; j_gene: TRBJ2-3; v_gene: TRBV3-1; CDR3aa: CASSPFAGAGDTQYF; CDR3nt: TGTGCCAGCAGCCCATTTGCGGGAGCGGGAGATACGCAGTATTTT
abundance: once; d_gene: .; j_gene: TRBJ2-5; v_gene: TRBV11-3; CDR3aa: CAGSFRATTAQETQYF; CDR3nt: TGTGCCGGCAGCTTCAGGGCGACAACCGCCCAAGAGACCCAGTACTTC
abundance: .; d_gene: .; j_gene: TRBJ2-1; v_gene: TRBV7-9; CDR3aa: CASSLGLEGPGPNEQFF; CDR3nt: TGTGCCAGCAGCTTGGGCCTAGAGGGACCAGGTCCCAATGAGCAGTTCTTC
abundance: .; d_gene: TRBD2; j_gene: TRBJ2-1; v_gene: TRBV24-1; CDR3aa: CATSSSGYNEQFF; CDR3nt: TGTGCCACCAGTTCTAGCGGATACAATGAGCAGTTCTTC
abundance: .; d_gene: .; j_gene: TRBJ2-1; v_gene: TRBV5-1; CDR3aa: CASSFSYEQFF; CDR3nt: TGCGCCAGCAGCTTTTCCTATGAGCAGTTCTTC
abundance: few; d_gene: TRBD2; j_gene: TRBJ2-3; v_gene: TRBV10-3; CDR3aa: CAISESLAGGPDTQYF; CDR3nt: TGTGCCATCAGTGAGTCGTTGGCGGGAGGGCCAGATACGCAGTATTTT
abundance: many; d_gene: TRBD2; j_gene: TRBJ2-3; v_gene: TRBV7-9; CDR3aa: CAGLPGGLAIRSLSTDTQYF; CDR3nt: TGTGCCGGACTACCCGGGGGGTTGGCTATTCGAAGCCTAAGCACAGATACGCAGTATTTT
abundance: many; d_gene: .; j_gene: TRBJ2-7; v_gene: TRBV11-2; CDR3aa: CASTNGVLYEQYF; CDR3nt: TGTGCCAGCACCAACGGGGTCCTCTACGAGCAGTACTTC
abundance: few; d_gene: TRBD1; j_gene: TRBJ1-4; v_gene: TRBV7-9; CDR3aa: CASSLPDRGRNEKLFF; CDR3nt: TGTGCCAGCAGCTTACCCGACAGGGGAAGGAATGAAAAACTGTTTTTT
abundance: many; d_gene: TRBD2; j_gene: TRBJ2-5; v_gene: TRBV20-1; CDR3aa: CSARVIAGDPGTQYF; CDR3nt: TGCAGTGCTAGAGTGATAGCGGGGGACCCAGGGACCCAGTACTTC
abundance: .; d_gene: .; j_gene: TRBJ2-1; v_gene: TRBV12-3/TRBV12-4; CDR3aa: CASSLEGTSYNEQFF; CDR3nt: TGTGCCAGCAGTTTAGAAGGGACTTCATACAATGAGCAGTTCTTC
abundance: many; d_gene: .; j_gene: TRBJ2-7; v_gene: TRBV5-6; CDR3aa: CASSLGQAREEQYF; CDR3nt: TGTGCCAGCAGCTTAGGTCAGGCCCGGGAGGAGCAGTACTTC
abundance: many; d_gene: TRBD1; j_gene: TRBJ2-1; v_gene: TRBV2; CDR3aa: CASTGQGLNEQFF; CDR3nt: TGTGCCAGCACCGGACAGGGTTTGAATGAGCAGTTCTTC
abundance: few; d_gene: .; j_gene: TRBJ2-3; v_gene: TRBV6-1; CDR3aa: CASSEARADTQYF; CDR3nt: TGTGCCAGCAGTGAAGCGCGGGCAGATACGCAGTATTTT
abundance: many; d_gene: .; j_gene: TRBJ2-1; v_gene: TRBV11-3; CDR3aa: CASRGTGASGGTSSYNEQFF; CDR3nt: TGTGCCAGCAGAGGGACAGGGGCTAGCGGGGGCACTAGCTCCTACAATGAGCAGTTCTTC
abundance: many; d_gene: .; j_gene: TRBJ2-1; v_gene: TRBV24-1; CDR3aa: CATSDLRDTTNEQFF; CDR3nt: TGTGCCACCAGTGATTTGAGGGACACTACCAATGAGCAGTTCTTC
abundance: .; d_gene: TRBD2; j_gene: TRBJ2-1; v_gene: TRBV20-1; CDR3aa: CSAKSAGGPSNEQFF; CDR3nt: TGCAGTGCTAAGTCGGCGGGAGGGCCCTCGAATGAGCAGTTCTTC
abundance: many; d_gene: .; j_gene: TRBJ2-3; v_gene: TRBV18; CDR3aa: CASSPGGATDTQYF; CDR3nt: TGTGCCAGCTCACCGGGGGGAGCGACGGATACGCAGTATTTT
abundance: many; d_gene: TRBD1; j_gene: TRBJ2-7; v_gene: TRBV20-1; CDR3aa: CSARDGQGGYEQYF; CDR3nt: TGCAGTGCTAGAGATGGACAGGGAGGCTACGAGCAGTACTTC
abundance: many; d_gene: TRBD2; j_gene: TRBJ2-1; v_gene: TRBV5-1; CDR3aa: CASSSRSGRLLYNEQFF; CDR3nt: TGCGCCAGCAGCTCGCGGAGCGGGAGGCTCCTCTACAATGAGCAGTTCTTC
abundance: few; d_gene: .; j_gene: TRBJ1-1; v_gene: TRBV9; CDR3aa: CASSVKGSTEAFF; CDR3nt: TGTGCCAGCAGCGTAAAGGGGAGCACTGAAGCTTTCTTT
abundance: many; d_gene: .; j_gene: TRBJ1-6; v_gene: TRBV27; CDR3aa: CASSLSTGGGSPLHF; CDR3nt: TGTGCCAGCAGTTTATCGACAGGAGGTGGTTCACCCCTCCACTTT
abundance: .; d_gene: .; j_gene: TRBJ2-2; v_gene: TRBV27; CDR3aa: CASSLSSAGVELFF; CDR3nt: TGTGCCAGCAGTTTATCATCGGCCGGGGTGGAGCTGTTTTTT
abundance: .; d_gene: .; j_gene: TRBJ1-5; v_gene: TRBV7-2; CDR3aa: CASNRGGTVNQPQHF; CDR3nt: TGTGCCAGCAACCGTGGGGGCACAGTTAATCAGCCCCAGCATTTT
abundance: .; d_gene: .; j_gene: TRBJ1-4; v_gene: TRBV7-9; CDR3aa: CASSSWVETVNEKLFF; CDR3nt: TGTGCCAGCAGCTCTTGGGTCGAGACGGTGAATGAAAAACTGTTTTTT
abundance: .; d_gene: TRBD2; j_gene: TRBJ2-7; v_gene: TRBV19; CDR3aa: CASSILAGAEQYF; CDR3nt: TGTGCCAGTAGTATACTAGCGGGAGCCGAGCAGTACTTC
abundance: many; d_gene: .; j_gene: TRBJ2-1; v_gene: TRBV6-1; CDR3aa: CASSHDYEQFF; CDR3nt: TGTGCCAGCAGTCATGACTATGAGCAGTTCTTC
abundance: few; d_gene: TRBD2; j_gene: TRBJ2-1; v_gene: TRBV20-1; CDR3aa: CSARGASGRAGSYNEQFF; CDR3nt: TGCAGTGCTCGAGGCGCTAGCGGGAGGGCCGGGTCCTACAATGAGCAGTTCTTC
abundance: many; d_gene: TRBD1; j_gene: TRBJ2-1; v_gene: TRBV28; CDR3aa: CASSTGQGDEQFF; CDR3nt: TGTGCCAGCAGTACGGGACAGGGGGACGAGCAGTTCTTC
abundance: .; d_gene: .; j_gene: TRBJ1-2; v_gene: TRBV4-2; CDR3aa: CASSQDLPGGEGYGYTF; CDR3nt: TGTGCCAGCAGCCAAGATCTACCTGGGGGGGAGGGCTATGGCTACACCTTC
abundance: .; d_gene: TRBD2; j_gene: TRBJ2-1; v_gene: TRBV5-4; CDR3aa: CASSQGRGTSPFF; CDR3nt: TGTGCCAGCAGCCAAGGTCGAGGGACTAGCCCGTTCTTC
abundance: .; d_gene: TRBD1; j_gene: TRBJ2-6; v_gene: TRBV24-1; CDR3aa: CATSDSGTGDSGANVLTF; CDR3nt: TGTGCCACCAGTGATTCCGGGACAGGGGACTCTGGGGCCAACGTCCTGACTTTC
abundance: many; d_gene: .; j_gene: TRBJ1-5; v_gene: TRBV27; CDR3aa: CASSWGLPSLGNQPQHF; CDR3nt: TGTGCCAGCAGTTGGGGACTGCCTTCCCTGGGCAATCAGCCCCAGCATTTT
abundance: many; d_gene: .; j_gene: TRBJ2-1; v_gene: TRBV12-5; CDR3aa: CASGLVVGPTRCEQFF; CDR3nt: TGTGCTAGTGGTTTGGTCGTGGGCCCCACTCGGTGTGAGCAGTTCTTC
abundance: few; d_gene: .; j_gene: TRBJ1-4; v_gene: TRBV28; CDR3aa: CASSFHSTGMEKLFF; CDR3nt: TGTGCCAGCAGTTTCCATTCTACAGGGATGGAAAAACTGTTTTTT